Listed below are T cell receptor beta chains from one sample, sequenced in a study of cytomegalovirus exposure and HLA in healthy donors. Clones were sequenced by immunoSEQ multiplex PCR, and TCRdb holds only the in-frame ones, with some missing. This sample yields 150,000 to 200,000 clones, of which about 80% are seen a single time; 2.2% belongs to the top ten. Sequencing was performed on PBMCs. The origin of the receptors is a woman aged 25 to 45 in good health and CMV-seronegative. The CDR3 runs from the conserved cysteine through the conserved F or W. The order of the fields is CDR3 protein, CDR3 DNA, clone size, J gene, V gene, D gene. D genes are given only for firm matches. Size values are once, few and many counts, or a class for expanded clones, and some rows have none.

CSSSLPLKVDYTEAFF	TGTTCCAGCAGCTTACCCCTTAAGGTTGACTACACTGAAGCTTTCTTT	-	TRBJ1-1	TRBV7-9	-
CASHLGTWGANTGELFF	TGTGCCAGCCACCTAGGTACATGGGGGGCGAACACCGGGGAGCTGTTTTTT	-	TRBJ2-2	TRBV27	-
CASSPVLTPLAKNSQYF	TGTGCCAGCAGCCCGGTATTGACACCGCTAGCCAAAAACAGTCAGTACTTC	-	TRBJ2-4	TRBV5-4	-
CASSLKPGHSYEQYF	TGTGCCAGCAGCCTAAAACCAGGGCACTCCTACGAGCAGTACTTC	-	TRBJ2-7	TRBV27	-
CASSLAGGPNTQYF	TGTGCCAGCAGCTTAGCCGGGGGGCCGAATACGCAGTATTTT	-	TRBJ2-3	TRBV7-2	-
CASSAGRSGSYEQYF	TGTGCCAGCAGCGCGGGACGTTCCGGCTCCTACGAGCAGTACTTC	-	TRBJ2-7	TRBV5-6	-
CASSAVGRKVTDTQYF	TGTGCCAGCAGTGCTGTCGGGAGGAAGGTGACAGATACGCAGTATTTT	-	TRBJ2-3	TRBV2	TRBD2
CASSRTSGHYEQYF	TGTGCCAGCAGTCGGACTAGCGGGCACTACGAGCAGTACTTC	-	TRBJ2-7	TRBV2	TRBD2
CASSVSAGLSSPLHF	TGTGCCAGCAGCGTCTCAGCGGGACTTAGCTCACCCCTCCACTTT	once	TRBJ1-6	TRBV6-1	-
CASAVLAGDLSLTQYF	TGTGCCAGCGCAGTGCTAGCGGGGGACCTTTCTTTGACCCAGTACTTC	-	TRBJ2-5	TRBV5-6	TRBD2
CAAGGGTYEQYF	TGTGCCGCGGGAGGGGGAACCTACGAGCAGTACTTC	few	TRBJ2-7	TRBV10-3	TRBD2
CASSVGQGNNQPQHF	TGTGCCAGCAGCGTGGGACAGGGCAACAATCAGCCCCAGCATTTT	-	TRBJ1-5	TRBV5-4	TRBD1
CASSQDIGQGYEQYF	TGCGCCAGCAGCCAAGATATAGGACAGGGCTACGAGCAGTACTTC	-	TRBJ2-7	TRBV4-3	TRBD1
CASSSDRRSSYNSPLHF	TGTGCCAGCAGCTCCGACAGGCGAAGCTCCTATAATTCACCCCTCCACTTT	-	TRBJ1-6	TRBV28	-
CASTSPPPGNQQFF	TGTGCCAGCACCTCGCCCCCTCCGGGGAATCAGCAGTTCTTC	-	TRBJ2-1	TRBV5-4	-
CAWSVGTSGYEQYF	TGTGCCTGGAGTGTAGGGACTAGCGGCTACGAGCAGTACTTC	-	TRBJ2-7	TRBV30	TRBD2
CASSLGLGTSEQYF	TGTGCCAGCAGCTTAGGACTAGGGACTAGCGAGCAGTACTTC	-	TRBJ2-7	TRBV7-2	TRBD2
CASSQDLAGEARTDTQYF	TGTGCCAGCAGCCAAGATCTGGCGGGTGAGGCACGCACAGATACGCAGTATTTT	-	TRBJ2-3	TRBV14	-
CASSLTGGGEKLFF	TGTGCCAGCAGCTTAACAGGGGGCGGTGAAAAACTGTTTTTT	-	TRBJ1-4	TRBV7-2	TRBD1
CASSSLAGGTYNEQFF	TGTGCCAGCAGTTCCCTAGCGGGAGGCACCTACAATGAGCAGTTCTTC	few	TRBJ2-1	TRBV27	TRBD2
CASSAGQGGRNTNEKLFF	TGTGCCAGCAGCGCAGGACAGGGGGGGCGAAACACTAATGAAAAACTGTTTTTT	-	TRBJ1-4	TRBV9	TRBD1
CASSFGRTSYEQYF	TGTGCCAGCAGCTTCGGGCGGACTTCCTACGAGCAGTACTTC	-	TRBJ2-7	TRBV5-4	-
CASSLREITYNSPLHF	TGTGCCAGCAGCCTCCGGGAGATTACATATAATTCACCCCTCCACTTT	few	TRBJ1-6	TRBV7-9	-
CAISEGTGPYEQYF	TGTGCCATCAGTGAGGGGACAGGGCCTTACGAGCAGTACTTC	-	TRBJ2-7	TRBV10-3	TRBD1
CASSLGSGPQETQYF	TGTGCCAGCAGCTTAGGGAGCGGGCCCCAAGAGACCCAGTACTTC	-	TRBJ2-5	TRBV7-8	-
CAAGGPPGQGARGKNIQYF	TGTGCCGCCGGGGGCCCACCGGGACAGGGGGCGCGTGGCAAAAACATTCAGTACTTC	-	TRBJ2-4	TRBV19	TRBD1
CASSPPGQVGSSFF	TGTGCCAGCAGTCCCCCAGGGCAGGTGGGTAGTAGTTTCTTT	-	TRBJ1-1	TRBV28	-
CASRISGGRRDTQYF	TGTGCCAGCAGAATCTCAGGGGGCCGTAGGGATACGCAGTATTTT	-	TRBJ2-3	TRBV2	TRBD1
CASSSETEPHTGELFF	TGTGCCAGCAGTTCCGAGACAGAGCCCCACACCGGGGAGCTGTTTTTT	few	TRBJ2-2	TRBV28	-
CASSLNMGGTEAFF	TGTGCCAGCAGCTTAAATATGGGGGGTACTGAAGCTTTCTTT	once	TRBJ1-1	TRBV7-2	-
CASSYSTDNYGYTF	TGTGCCAGCAGTTACTCTACAGATAACTATGGCTACACCTTC	-	TRBJ1-2	TRBV6-5	-